This TCR beta chain was captured in a study of response to subunit inactivated influenza vaccine. Study-level findings and limits: The study's authors posited that every seasonal influenza vaccination enlists few new T cells.

TCRdb reanalysed the RT-PCR reads using MiXCR and keeps one entry per CDR3 protein. The data show roughly 700,000 distinct CDR3 sequences, over 11% seen once. Points on this clonotype: No antigen is known for it.

CDR3 length: 12 amino acids. The germline CDR1 and CDR2 sequences are SQVTM and ANQGSEA. Trimming stripped 4 bases from V and 5 bases from J, with 11 bases between. The sample here was PBMCs from blood, taken 14 to 15 days before vaccination. The clonotype originates from a man aged 45 to 65 who received an inactivated influenza vaccine. The rearrangement uses TRBV29-1 and TRBJ2-5, with D possibly TRBD1 on 6 matching bases. DNA for the CDR3: TGCAGCGTTGTAGTCCAGGGGGAGACCCAGTACTTC. Amino acid sequence: CSVVVQGETQYF.